This TCR beta chain was observed in a study of blood T cell repertoires in COVID-19 (dated by TCRdb to about 2020). In terms of the full investigation: The collaborator samples originated in the United States, Italy and Spain and spanned the acute and convalescent phases of COVID-19. The prospective study material was composed of cDNA or gDNA derived from T cells, B-cell-depleted T cells, or PBMCs. The dataset comprised deeply sampled blood TCRbeta repertoires from subjects exposed to, actively infected with, or recovered from COVID-19. A freely available public database, intended as a resource for researchers studying the immune response to SARS-CoV-2, is where the repertoires were released. Samples came from the ongoing ImmuneRACE study (first 160 participants) plus 1,254 subjects from 6 global collaborators. Sample metadata almost always included a de-identified subject ID, COVID-19 status, age in years and sex. Where HLA class I and class II types were available, the types were taken from metadata supplied by the sample provider, not from assay-based typing.

The germline V gene encodes CDR1 LNHDA and CDR2 SQIVND (reference sequence). The germline V and J ends show losses of 2 bases and 7 bases respectively, and no gene match explains 5 bases of the junction. From its cysteine to its phenylalanine, the CDR3 spans 16 amino acids. CDR3 DNA only is kept here, 48 bases in frame from base 1. Summary of the overall study and its limitations: How much clinical and demographic metadata was included differed by source and by participant, and the metadata was provided uncurated.

The immunoSEQ Assay, a bias-controlled multiplex PCR, was used to amplify TCRbeta CDR3 regions from genomic DNA. For the original study's pipeline: The number of nucleated cells in each sample was estimated by amplification of reference gene primers within the assay. To quantify the absolute abundance of each unique TCRbeta CDR3 rearrangement, sequence reads were collapsed and filtered. For each sample, productive Simpson clonality was calculated as the square root of Simpson's diversity index across productive rearrangements. Sourced from immuneACCESS, this table was stored by TCRdb with only in-frame sequences that have V and J called. A share of the clones is absent; for the studies checked, an unresolved V gene accounts for under half, and the remainder has no known explanation. V and J calls plus clone size are reproduced from that table; the DNA served to infer D and trimming. This sample lists 65,000 to 90,000 clones; about 74% were detected once. Approximately 2.3% of the sample is held by the ten biggest clonotypes.

In Seattle, one collaborating source enrolled patients while the infection was active and tracked those patients longitudinally over the course of disease. Whole blood was collected in K2EDTA tubes by collaborating institutions according to the institutions' own protocols. For TCRbeta analysis, collaborators shipped samples in one of three forms: frozen whole blood, isolated PBMCs, or DNA extracted from either of those sample types. Notes on this clone: The specificity of this receptor is unknown. Per-base qualities were not stored, and no clone one base away is much larger.

The receptor's source is a man aged 65 to 85 with COVID-19, enrolled during active disease. Sequencing was performed on peripheral blood. This chain is built from TRBV19 and TRBJ2-1; 13 bases in the middle match TRBD2. The CDR3 protein sequence reads: CASSIRILAGGNEQFF. Here is the DNA: TGTGCCAGTAGTATAAGAATACTAGCGGGAGGGAATGAGCAGTTCTTC.